This T cell receptor beta chain was recovered during a study of identical twins. One entry per CDR3 protein, called by TCRdb with MiXCR from the 5' RACE reads. There are about 690,000 distinct CDR3 sequences in the sample; approximately 6.1% occur only once, and under 2% lies in the top ten. This CDR3 region has 17 residues. V was trimmed by 2 bases and J by 4 bases, leaving 18 bases between them. Germline CDR1 and CDR2: KGHSH and LQKENI. This clonotype has at least ten counts. The origin of this receptor is a man aged 18 to 29 in good health. This sequence joins TRBV18 and TRBJ2-1; D may be TRBD2 (6 bases). The sample taken for sequencing was naive T cells sorted from blood. The CDR3 protein is CASSPRPGGILYNEQFF. DNA of the CDR3: TGTGCCAGCTCACCAAGGCCGGGCGGGATCTTGTACAATGAGCAGTTCTTC.